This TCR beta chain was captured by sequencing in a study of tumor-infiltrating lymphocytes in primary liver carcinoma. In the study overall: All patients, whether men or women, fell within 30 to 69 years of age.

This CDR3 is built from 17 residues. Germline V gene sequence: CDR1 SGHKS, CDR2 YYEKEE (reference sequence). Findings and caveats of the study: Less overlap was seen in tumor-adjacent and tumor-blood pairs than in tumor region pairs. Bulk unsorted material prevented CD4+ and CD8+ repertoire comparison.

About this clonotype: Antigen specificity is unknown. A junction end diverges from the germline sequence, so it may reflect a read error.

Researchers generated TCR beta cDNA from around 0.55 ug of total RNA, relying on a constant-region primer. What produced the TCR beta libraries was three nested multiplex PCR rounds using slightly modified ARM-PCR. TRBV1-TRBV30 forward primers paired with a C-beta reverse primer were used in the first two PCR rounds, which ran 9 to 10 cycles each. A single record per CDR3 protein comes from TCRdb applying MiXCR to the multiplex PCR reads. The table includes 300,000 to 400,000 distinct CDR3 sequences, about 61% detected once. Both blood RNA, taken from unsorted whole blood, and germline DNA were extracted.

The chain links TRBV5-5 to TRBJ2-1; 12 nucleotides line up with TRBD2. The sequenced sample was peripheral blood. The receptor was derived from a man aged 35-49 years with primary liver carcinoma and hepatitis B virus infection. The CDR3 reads CACSLRTSGVSYNEQLF. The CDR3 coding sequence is TGTGCCTGCAGCTTACGGACTAGCGGGGTCTCCTACAATGAGCAGCTCTTC.